The following is a T cell receptor beta chain sequence with its context. The specificity of this receptor is unknown. No base qualities exist here, and no much larger clone lies one base off it. The immunoSEQ assay, a bias-controlled multiplex PCR with V- and J-specific primers, was used to amplify TCR beta CDR3 regions from genomic DNA. In a second PCR step, the CDR3 amplicons were tagged with a proprietary barcode plus Illumina adapter sequences. An Illumina MiSeq instrument was used to sequence the CDR3 libraries. The paper's data handling went like this. immunoSEQ Analyzer 3.0 was used for export and quality control, with R Bioconductor and Immunarch used for downstream analyses. Only productive rearrangements in the normalized downsampled data set went into calculating the repertoire metrics. Clonotypes larger than 5 templates in the normalized cohort were defined as pathologically expanded. Repertoire diversity was measured with the Inverse Simpson Index. The non-normalized data set was used for CMV-specificity analyses so that all clonotypes could be captured. TCRdb stores this immuneACCESS table with in-frame sequences only. Part of the clones is absent; in the studies checked, under half of the shortfall reflects unresolved V genes, and no reason is known for the rest. The V and J calls and clone size were taken over from that table, and D and trimming were inferred from the DNA. Across this sample there are fewer than 3,500 clones, with around 60% seen only once. The ten largest clones take up approximately 22% of the sample.

The time point label for this specimen denotes: 30 days after allo-HCT. Blood from recipients was drawn roughly 28 days before transplant, then again at days 30, 100 and 180 after transplant. Nuclei Lysis Solution was used to extract genomic DNA from fresh or cryopreserved unfractionated peripheral blood mononuclear cells. The data originate from a study of T cell clonotyping in hematopoietic cell transplantation (dated by TCRdb to the early 2020s). In the study overall: A total of under 150 blood samples were collected in the study from a few dozen consecutive transplant recipients and their related donors. Recruitment of patients was conducted between late 2015 and early 2017, and follow-up was continued until late 2020 or death.

Reading from cysteine to phenylalanine, the CDR3 counts 15 amino acids. The read is trimmed to its CDR3 DNA, 45 bases read in frame from base 1. Trimming removed 0 bases from V and 0 bases from J, leaving 8 bases between the germline ends. The germline V gene encodes CDR1 SGHVS and CDR2 FQNEAQ. Summary of the overall study and its limitations: Inverse Simpson Index values from donors and from recipients before transplant predicted broader TCR repertoire diversity after transplant. Recipient TCR diversity fell after transplant, with pathologically expanded clonotypes rising progressively from day 30 to day 180. The sample size was limited and the cells went unsorted, which meant the CD4 and CD8 repertoire contributions could not be told apart. Recipient repertoires showed only a small fraction of overlap with donor repertoires, and over 95% appeared de novo at the given depth.

Sample: peripheral blood mononuclear cells, taken 30 days after allogeneic stem cell transplant. The receptor chain draws on TRBV7-8 and TRBJ1-1, and possibly TRBD1, on 5 matching bases. The sequence was collected from a female patient aged 30 to 45 who had an allogeneic stem cell transplant, so T cells may come from the graft donor. Some clones in this sample may be carry-over from other donors' samples. CDR3 reads: CASSLAWGMNTEAFF. The DNA sequence reads TGTGCCAGCAGCTTAGCGTGGGGGATGAACACTGAAGCTTTCTTT. Beyond the CDR3, the reference TRBV7-8 and TRBJ1-1 genes provide the residues; the full variable domain reads: GAGVSQSPRYKVAKRGQDVALRCDPISGHVSLFWYQQALGQGPEFLTYFQNEAQLDKSGLPSDRFFAERPEGSVSTLKIQRTQQEDSAVYLCASSLAWGMNTEAFFGQGTRLTVV.